This T cell receptor (beta chain) was identified in a study of T cell responses to AZD1222 COVID-19 vaccine. Study findings and constraints: Spike-specific TCR breadth and depth both grew after two AZD1222 doses.

CDR3 length equals 15 residues. Per germline, CDR1 SGHRS and CDR2 YFSETQ. V lost 4 bases, J lost 7 bases, and 19 bases lay in between. Note on this clone: The antigen is not known.

The repertoire was sequenced with immunoSEQ multiplex PCR; TCRdb's copy has only in-frame clones and lacks some. The sample carries about 100,000 clones, roughly 90% recorded once. The chain employs TRBV5-1 and TRBJ2-3; D is perhaps TRBD1 or TRBD2 (5 bases each). Sequencing was performed on peripheral blood, taken 28 days after the second AZD1222 dose. This clonotype was sampled from an adult who received the AZD1222 COVID-19 vaccine. DNA of the CDR3: TGCGCCAGCAGCCTGGGAGCTGGGGCAGTTAATACGCAGTATTTT. It is translated as CASSLGAGAVNTQYF.